This paragraph covers one TCR beta chain sequence. Its antigen is unidentified. This sample stems from a study of cytotoxic CD8 clonotypes in ibrutinib-treated CLL. Regarding the study as a whole: In comparison with age-matched healthy donors, baseline clonality was higher and tracked circulating CD8+ T-cell counts.

Only in-frame clones appear in the TCRdb table, and some are missing; sequencing was by immunoSEQ multiplex PCR. The sample yields some 150,000 clones, approximately 80% seen once. V shed 4 bases and J shed 2 bases, with 12 bases lying between them. This CDR3 is built from 14 residues. CDR1 and CDR2 (germline): MNHNY, SVGAGI (reference sequence). The receptor was derived from a human donor with chronic lymphocytic leukemia. The sample here was PBMCs, taken after 12 months of ibrutinib treatment. The chain combines TRBV6-6 with TRBJ2-7, with D possibly being TRBD2 (5 bases). The CDR3 coding sequence is TGTGCCAGCAGTTCCAACCCGGGGACCTACGAGCAGTACTTC. Residues: CASSSNPGTYEQYF.